The T cell receptor (beta chain) under discussion was sequenced for a study of blood T cell repertoires in COVID-19 (dated by TCRdb to 2019 to 2021). Regarding the complete study: Recovered participants in ImmuneRACE Cohort 3 were defined as having two consecutive negative NP/OP PCR tests, clearance from a healthcare professional, or resolution of symptoms. Collaborator samples came from the United States, Italy and Spain and covered acute and convalescent phases of COVID-19. The prospective study material was composed of cDNA or gDNA derived from T cells, B-cell-depleted T cells, or PBMCs. Deeply sampled blood TCRbeta repertoires from subjects exposed to, actively infected with, or recovered from COVID-19 were included in the dataset. The repertoires were released in a freely available public database meant as a resource for research on the immune response to SARS-CoV-2. Samples were obtained from the ongoing ImmuneRACE study (first 160 participants) and from some 1,300 subjects provided by 6 global collaborators. The sample metadata nearly always contained a de-identified subject ID, COVID-19 status, age in years and sex. Where available, HLA class I and class II types were obtained from metadata supplied by the sample provider rather than from assay-based typing. General conclusions and limits of the study: The quantity of clinical and demographic metadata differed by source and by participant and was supplied without curation.

TCRbeta CDR3 regions were amplified from genomic DNA using the immunoSEQ Assay, a bias-controlled multiplex PCR. From the authors' description of their analysis: The number of nucleated cells in each sample was estimated from the amplification of reference gene primers within the assay. Sequence reads were collapsed and filtered to measure the absolute abundance of every unique TCRbeta CDR3 rearrangement. Productive Simpson clonality was computed per sample as the square root of Simpson's diversity index over productive rearrangements. As stored in TCRdb, this immuneACCESS dataset retains in-frame rearrangements with V and J assigned. A fraction of the clones does not appear; measured against another copy, unresolved V genes explain less than half of the discrepancy, and the remainder lacks a known reason. The D gene and trimming were derived from the DNA, and the V and J assignments and clone size from that table. The sample table contains about 210,000 clones; only one count was recorded for more than 75% of them. The ten most abundant clones make up roughly 7.1% of the sample.

On this clone: Its recognized antigen is unknown. There are no base qualities to consult, and no much larger clone falls within one base.

In the prospective study, participants were roughly 18 to 89 years old, resided in approximately 25 geographic areas of the United States, and were enrolled through a virtual design. In the prospective study, participants were assigned to cohorts based on the clinical history participants reported in a screening survey and a study questionnaire. Each participant in the prospective study had whole blood, serum and a nasopharyngeal or oropharyngeal swab collected by mobile phlebotomists. Additional blood draws and questionnaires over an approximately two-month period could optionally be provided by prospective study participants. Before DNA extraction, blood samples from the prospective study were shipped at room temperature or frozen. V loses 7 bases at its end and J loses 6 bases; junction bases beyond the gene matches: 4. The CDR3 runs 12 residues from the cysteine to the phenylalanine. Only the CDR3 region is kept as DNA, spanning 36 bases read in frame from base 1. From a lookup of the germline V gene (reference sequence), CDR1 and CDR2 are MNHEY and SMNVEV.

The chain joins TRBV27 to TRBJ1-1, and 8 junctional nucleotides match TRBD1. This TCR was sampled from a man aged 25 to 45 in a cohort exposed to, infected with or recovered from COVID-19 (not recorded which). Sequenced: PBMCs or T cells enriched from blood (not recorded which). The CDR3 sequence is CASKAGGPEAFF. Here is the DNA: TGTGCCAGCAAAGCAGGGGGCCCTGAAGCTTTCTTT.